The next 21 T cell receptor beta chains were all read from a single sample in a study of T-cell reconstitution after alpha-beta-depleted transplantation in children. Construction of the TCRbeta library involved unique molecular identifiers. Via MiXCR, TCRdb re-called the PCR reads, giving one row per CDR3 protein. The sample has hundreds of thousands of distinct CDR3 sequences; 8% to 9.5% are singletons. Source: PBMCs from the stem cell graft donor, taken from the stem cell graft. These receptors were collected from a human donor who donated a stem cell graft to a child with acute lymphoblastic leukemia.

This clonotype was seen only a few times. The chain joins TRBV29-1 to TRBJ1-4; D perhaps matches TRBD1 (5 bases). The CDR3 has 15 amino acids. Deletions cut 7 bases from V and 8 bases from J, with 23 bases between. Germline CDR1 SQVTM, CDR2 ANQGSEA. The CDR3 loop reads CSGVRRTPEGEKLFF. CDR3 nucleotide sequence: TGCAGCGGCGTCCGTCGGACACCTGAGGGCGAAAAACTGTTTTTT.

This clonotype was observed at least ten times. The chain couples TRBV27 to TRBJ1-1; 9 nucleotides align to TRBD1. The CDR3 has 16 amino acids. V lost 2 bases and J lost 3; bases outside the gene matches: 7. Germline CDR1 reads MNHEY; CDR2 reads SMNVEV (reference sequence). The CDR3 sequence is CASSLHDRGRDTEAFF. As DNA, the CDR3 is TGTGCCAGCAGTTTACACGACAGGGGGAGGGACACTGAAGCTTTCTTT.

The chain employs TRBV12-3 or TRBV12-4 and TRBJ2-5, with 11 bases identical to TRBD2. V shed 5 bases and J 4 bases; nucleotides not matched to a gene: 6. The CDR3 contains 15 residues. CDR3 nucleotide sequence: TGTGCCAGCAGTCCACCCGGACTAGCGGGAGAGACCCAGTACTTC. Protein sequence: CASSPPGLAGETQYF.

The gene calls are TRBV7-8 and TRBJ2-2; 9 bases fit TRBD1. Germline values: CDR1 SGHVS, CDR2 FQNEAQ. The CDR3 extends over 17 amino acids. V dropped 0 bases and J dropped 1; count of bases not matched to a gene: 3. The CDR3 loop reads CASSLAEGQGNTGELFF. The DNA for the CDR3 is TGTGCCAGCAGCTTAGCTGAGGGACAGGGGAACACCGGGGAGCTGTTTTTT.

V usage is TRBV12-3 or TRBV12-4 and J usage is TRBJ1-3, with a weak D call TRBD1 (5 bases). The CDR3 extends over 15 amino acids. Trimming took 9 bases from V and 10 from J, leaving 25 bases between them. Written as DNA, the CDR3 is TGTGCCAGTTCAAAATTGGCAGGGTTCGGGTTGACCATATATTTT. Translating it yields CASSKLAGFGLTIYF.

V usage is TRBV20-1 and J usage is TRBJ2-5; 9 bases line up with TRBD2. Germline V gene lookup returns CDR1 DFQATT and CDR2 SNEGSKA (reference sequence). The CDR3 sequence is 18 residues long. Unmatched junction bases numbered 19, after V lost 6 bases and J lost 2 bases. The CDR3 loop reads CSAETRGSGGWKQETQYF. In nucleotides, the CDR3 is TGCAGTGCGGAAACCCGAGGGAGCGGGGGGTGGAAGCAAGAGACCCAGTACTTC.

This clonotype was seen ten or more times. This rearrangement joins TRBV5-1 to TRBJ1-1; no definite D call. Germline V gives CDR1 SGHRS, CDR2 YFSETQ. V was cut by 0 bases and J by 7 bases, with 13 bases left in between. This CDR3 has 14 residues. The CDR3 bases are TGCGCCAGCAGCTTGGAAAGGGTGGGGAATGAAGCTTTCTTT. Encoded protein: CASSLERVGNEAFF. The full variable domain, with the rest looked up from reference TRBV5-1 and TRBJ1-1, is KAGVTQTPRYLIKTRGQQVTLSCSPISGHRSVSWYQQTPGQGLQFLFEYFSETQRNKGNFPGRFSGRQFSNSRSEMNVSTLELGDSALYLCASSLERVGNEAFFGQGTRLTVV.

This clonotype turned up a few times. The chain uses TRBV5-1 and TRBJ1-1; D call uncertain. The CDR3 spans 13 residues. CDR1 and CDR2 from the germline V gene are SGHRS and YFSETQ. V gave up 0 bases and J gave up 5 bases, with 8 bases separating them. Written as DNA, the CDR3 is TGCGCCAGCAGCTTGGGTTTGACAACTGAAGCTTTCTTT. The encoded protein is CASSLGLTTEAFF. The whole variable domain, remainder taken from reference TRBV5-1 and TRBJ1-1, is KAGVTQTPRYLIKTRGQQVTLSCSPISGHRSVSWYQQTPGQGLQFLFEYFSETQRNKGNFPGRFSGRQFSNSRSEMNVSTLELGDSALYLCASSLGLTTEAFFGQGTRLTVV.

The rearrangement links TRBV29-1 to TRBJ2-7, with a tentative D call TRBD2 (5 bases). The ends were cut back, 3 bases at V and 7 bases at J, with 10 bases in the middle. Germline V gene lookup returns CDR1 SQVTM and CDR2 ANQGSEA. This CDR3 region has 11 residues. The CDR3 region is CSVEAWREQYF. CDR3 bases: TGCAGCGTTGAGGCGTGGAGGGAGCAGTACTTC.

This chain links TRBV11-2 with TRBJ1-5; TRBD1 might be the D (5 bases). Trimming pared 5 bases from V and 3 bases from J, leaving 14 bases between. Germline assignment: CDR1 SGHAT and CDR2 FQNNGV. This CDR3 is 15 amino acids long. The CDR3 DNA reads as TGTGCCAGCAGCACCTCCGGGACGGCCAATCAGCCCCAGCATTTT. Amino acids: CASSTSGTANQPQHF.

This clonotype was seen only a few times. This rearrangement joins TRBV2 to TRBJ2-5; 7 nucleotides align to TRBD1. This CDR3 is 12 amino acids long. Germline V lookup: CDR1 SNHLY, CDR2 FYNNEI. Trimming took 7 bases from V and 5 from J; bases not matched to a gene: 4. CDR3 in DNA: TGTGCCAGCAACTCCAGGGGGGAGACCCAGTACTTC. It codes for CASNSRGETQYF.

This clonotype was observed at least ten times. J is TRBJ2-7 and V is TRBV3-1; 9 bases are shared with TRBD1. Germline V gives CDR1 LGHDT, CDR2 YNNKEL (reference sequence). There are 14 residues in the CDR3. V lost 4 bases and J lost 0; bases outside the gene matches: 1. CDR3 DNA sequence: TGTGCCAGCAGCCGACAGGGGGACTCCTACGAGCAGTACTTC. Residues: CASSRQGDSYEQYF.

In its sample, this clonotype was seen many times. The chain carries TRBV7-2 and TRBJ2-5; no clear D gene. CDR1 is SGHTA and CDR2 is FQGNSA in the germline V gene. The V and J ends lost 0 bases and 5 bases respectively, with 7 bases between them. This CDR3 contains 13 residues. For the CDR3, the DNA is TGTGCCAGCAGCTTAGCGTTCCGGGAGACCCAGTACTTC. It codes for CASSLAFRETQYF.

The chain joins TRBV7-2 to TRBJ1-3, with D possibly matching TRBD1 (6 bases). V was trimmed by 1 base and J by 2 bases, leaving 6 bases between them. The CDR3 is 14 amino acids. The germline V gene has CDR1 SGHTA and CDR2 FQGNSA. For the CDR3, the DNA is TGTGCCAGCAGCTTAGGGGACACTGGAAACACCATATATTTT. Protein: CASSLGDTGNTIYF. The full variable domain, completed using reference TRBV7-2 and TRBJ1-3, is GAGVSQSPSNKVTEKGKDVELRCDPISGHTALYWYRQSLGQGLEFLIYFQGNSAPDKSGLPSDRFSAERTGGSVSTLTIQRTQQEDSAVYLCASSLGDTGNTIYFGEGSWLTVV.

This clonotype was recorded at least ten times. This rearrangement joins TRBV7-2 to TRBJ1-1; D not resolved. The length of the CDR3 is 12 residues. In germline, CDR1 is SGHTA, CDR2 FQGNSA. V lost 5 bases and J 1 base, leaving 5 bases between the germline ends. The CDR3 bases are TGTGCCAGCAGCCTAACGAACACTGAAGCTTTCTTT. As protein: CASSLTNTEAFF.

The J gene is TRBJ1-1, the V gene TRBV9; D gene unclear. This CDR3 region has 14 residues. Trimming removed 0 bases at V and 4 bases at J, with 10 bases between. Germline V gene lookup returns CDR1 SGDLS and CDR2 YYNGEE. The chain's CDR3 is CASSVEGRTTEAFF. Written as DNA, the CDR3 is TGTGCCAGCAGCGTAGAAGGCAGGACCACTGAAGCTTTCTTT.

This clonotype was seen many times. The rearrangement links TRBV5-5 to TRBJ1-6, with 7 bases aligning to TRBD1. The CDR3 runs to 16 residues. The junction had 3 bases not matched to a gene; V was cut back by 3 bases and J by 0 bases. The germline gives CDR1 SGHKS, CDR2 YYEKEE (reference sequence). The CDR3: CASSSYRGSYNSPLHF. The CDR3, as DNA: TGTGCCAGCAGCTCTTACAGGGGCTCCTATAATTCACCCCTCCACTTT.

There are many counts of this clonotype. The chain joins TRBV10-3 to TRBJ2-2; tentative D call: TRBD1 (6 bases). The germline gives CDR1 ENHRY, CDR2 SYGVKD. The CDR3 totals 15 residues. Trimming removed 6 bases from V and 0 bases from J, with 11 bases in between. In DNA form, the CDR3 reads TGTGCCATCAGCCGAGCAGGGGCGAACACCGGGGAGCTGTTTTTT. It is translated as CAISRAGANTGELFF.

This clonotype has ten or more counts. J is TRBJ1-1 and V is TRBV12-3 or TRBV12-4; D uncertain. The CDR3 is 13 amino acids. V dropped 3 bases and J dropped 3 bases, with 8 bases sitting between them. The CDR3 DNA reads TGTGCCAGCAGTTTTCTCGGGGACACTGAAGCTTTCTTT. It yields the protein CASSFLGDTEAFF.

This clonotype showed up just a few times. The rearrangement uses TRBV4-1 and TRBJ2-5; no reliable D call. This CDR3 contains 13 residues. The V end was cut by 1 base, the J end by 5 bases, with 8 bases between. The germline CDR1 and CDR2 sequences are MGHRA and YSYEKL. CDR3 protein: CASSQVGSETQYF. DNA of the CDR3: TGCGCCAGCAGCCAAGTCGGCTCCGAGACCCAGTACTTC.

Written as DNA, the CDR3 is TGTGCCAGCAGCTTAGGTCTAGCGGGGCAAAACATTCAGTACTTC. Amino acids: CASSLGLAGQNIQYF. The J gene is TRBJ2-4, the V gene TRBV7-2, with 9 bases that match TRBD2. The germline V gene has CDR1 SGHTA and CDR2 FQGNSA. V dropped 1 base and J dropped 5; count of bases not matched to a gene: 3. The CDR3 length is 15 residues.